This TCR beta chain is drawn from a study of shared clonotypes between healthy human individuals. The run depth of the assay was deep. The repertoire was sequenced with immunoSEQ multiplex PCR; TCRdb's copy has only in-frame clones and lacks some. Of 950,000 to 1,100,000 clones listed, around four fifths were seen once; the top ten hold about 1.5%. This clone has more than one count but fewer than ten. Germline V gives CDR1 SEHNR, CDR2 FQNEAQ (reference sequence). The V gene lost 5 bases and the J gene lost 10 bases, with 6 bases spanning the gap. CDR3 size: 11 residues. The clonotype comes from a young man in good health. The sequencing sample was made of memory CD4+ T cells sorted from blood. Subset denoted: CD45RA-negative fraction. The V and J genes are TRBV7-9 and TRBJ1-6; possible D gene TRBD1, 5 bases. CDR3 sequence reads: CASSQGSPLHF. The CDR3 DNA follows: TGTGCCAGCAGCCAGGGCTCACCCCTCCACTTT. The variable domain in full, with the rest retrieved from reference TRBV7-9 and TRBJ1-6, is DTGVSQNPRHKITKRGQNVTFRCDPISEHNRLYWYRQTLGQGPEFLTYFQNEAQLEKSRLLSDRFSAERPKGSFSTLEIQRTEQGDSAMYLCASSQGSPLHFGNGTRLTVT.